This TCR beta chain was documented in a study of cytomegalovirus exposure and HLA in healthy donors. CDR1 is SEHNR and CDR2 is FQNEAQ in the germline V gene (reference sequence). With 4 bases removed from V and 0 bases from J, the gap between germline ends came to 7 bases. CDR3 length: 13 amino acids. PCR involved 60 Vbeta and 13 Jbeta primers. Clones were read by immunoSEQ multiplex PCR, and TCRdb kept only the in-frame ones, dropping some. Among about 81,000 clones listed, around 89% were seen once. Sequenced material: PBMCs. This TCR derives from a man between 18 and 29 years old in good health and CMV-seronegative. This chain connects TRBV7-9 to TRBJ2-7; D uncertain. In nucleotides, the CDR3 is TGTGCCAGCAGCTCAGGTAGCTCCTACGAGCAGTACTTC. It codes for CASSSGSSYEQYF.